The next 14 T cell receptor beta chains were all read from a single sample in a study of post-analysis software for immune sequencing data. Findings and limits, study-wide: Five TRBV segments were significantly more frequent in patients than in controls. TRBV5-6, TRBV5-1 and TRBV20-1 were among these segments.

Prepared libraries of TCR beta cDNA carried unique molecular identifiers. TCRdb reprocessed the PCR reads with MiXCR, giving one entry per CDR3 protein. The sample lists hundreds of thousands of distinct CDR3 sequences, roughly 30% occurring once. What these receptors recognize is not known. Sequenced input: blood. These receptors were taken from a girl aged 10 to 17 with multiple sclerosis.

This clonotype was seen ten or more times. This chain uses TRBV20-1 with TRBJ2-7; 7 bases agree with TRBD1. Germline V lookup: CDR1 DFQATT, CDR2 SNEGSKA (reference sequence). CDR3 length equals 11 residues. CDR3 region: CRPGGYDEQYF. The CDR3 DNA reads as TGCAGACCAGGGGGTTACGACGAGCAGTACTTC.

The chain carries TRBV7-2 and TRBJ2-5; D uncertain. CDR1 and CDR2 (germline): SGHTA, FQGNSA. The V and J ends lost 4 bases and 3 bases respectively, with 12 bases between them. The CDR3 is 14 amino acids. The CDR3 loop reads CASSWVRREETQYF. CDR3 nucleotides: TGTGCCAGCAGCTGGGTTCGGCGCGAAGAGACCCAGTACTTC.

A few counts support this clonotype. The chain has TRBV29-1 and TRBJ1-1; no clear D gene. From germline, CDR1 is SQVTM and CDR2 ANQGSEA. CDR3 length equals 12 residues. V lost 6 bases and J 4 bases, leaving 12 bases between the germline ends. CDR3 protein: CSVFLESTEAFF. In nucleotides, the CDR3 is TGCAGCGTGTTTCTGGAGTCCACTGAAGCTTTCTTT.

This clonotype was seen many times. This chain joins TRBV5-1 and TRBJ2-3; maybe TRBD2 (6 bases). Between the trimmed V and J ends, which lost 3 bases and 5 bases, there was a span of 10 bases. CDR1 SGHRS and CDR2 YFSETQ come from the germline V gene. The CDR3 spans 13 residues. Here the CDR3 reads CASSSLRGDTQYF. For the CDR3, the DNA is TGCGCCAGCAGCTCCCTGCGGGGAGATACGCAGTATTTT.

This clonotype was detected only a few times. V usage is TRBV4-3 and J usage is TRBJ2-3; TRBD1 aligns across 7 bases. V lost 3 bases, J lost 4 bases, and 10 bases stayed unmatched. CDR3 length: 16 amino acids. The germline CDR1 and CDR2 sequences are LGHNA and YSLEER. CDR3 loop: CASSHTPGGLSDTQYF. CDR3 nucleotide sequence: TGCGCCAGCAGCCACACCCCAGGGGGTCTGTCAGATACGCAGTATTTT.

This chain connects TRBV12-3 or TRBV12-4 to TRBJ1-5; 10 positions agree with TRBD1. The CDR3 contains 15 residues. The J segment lost 7 bases and the V segment lost 6 bases, leaving 9 bases of the junction unmatched. CDR3 nucleotides: TGTGCCAGCAGCTCAGACAGGGGGCATGGACAGCCCCAGCATTTT. Protein sequence: CASSSDRGHGQPQHF.

This clonotype has only a few counts. The chain recombines TRBV6-2 or TRBV6-3 with TRBJ2-1, with TRBD1 matching over 10 bases. Losses at the gene ends were 3 bases for V and 9 bases for J; bases not matched to a gene: 5. The length of the CDR3 is 14 residues. Germline CDR1 reads MNHEY; CDR2 reads SVGEGT. The CDR3 protein is CASSYRGQGIEQFF. The CDR3 coding sequence is TGTGCCAGCAGTTATAGGGGACAGGGGATTGAGCAGTTCTTC.

This clonotype was counted a few times. The V gene is TRBV2, the J gene TRBJ1-2; 7 bases line up with TRBD1. The germline V gene has CDR1 SNHLY and CDR2 FYNNEI. The CDR3 totals 15 residues. Losses at the gene ends were 7 bases for V and 2 bases for J; bases not matched to a gene: 10. CDR3 amino acids: CASIPDPGGNYGYTF. In nucleotides, the CDR3 is TGTGCCAGCATTCCAGACCCAGGGGGGAACTATGGCTACACCTTC.

As to this clonotype: Since a much larger clone is just one base distant, this may be a read error. The rearrangement links TRBV20-1 to TRBJ2-5; D perhaps matches TRBD1 (5 bases). Germline values: CDR1 DFQATT, CDR2 SNEGSKA (reference sequence). CDR3 length: 13 residues. V lost 3 bases and J lost 1, with 9 bases in between. Here the CDR3 reads CSARGQRQETQYF. The DNA of the CDR3 is TGCAGTGCTAGGGGGCAGCGCCAAGAGACCCAGTACTTC.

The J gene is TRBJ2-7, the V gene TRBV29-1; 8 bases line up with TRBD2. Per germline, CDR1 SQVTM and CDR2 ANQGSEA. The CDR3 loop spans 13 amino acids. The V and J ends lost 6 bases and 7 bases, in that order; junction bases with no gene match: 11. The CDR3 is CSVSGGPQGEQYF. DNA of the CDR3: TGCAGCGTCTCGGGGGGGCCCCAGGGGGAGCAGTACTTC.

The sample holds a few counts of this clonotype. CDR3 DNA: TGTGCCAGCAGGGGACGGGGGAGCTCCTATAATTCACCCCTCCACTTT. Protein product: CASRGRGSSYNSPLHF. The chain employs TRBV12-3 or TRBV12-4 and TRBJ1-6; D might be TRBD1 (5 bases). Trimming removed 6 bases at V and 0 bases at J, with 12 bases between. This CDR3 is 16 amino acids long.

J is TRBJ2-3 and V is TRBV5-5; TRBD2 matches 10 bases. Germline assignment: CDR1 SGHKS and CDR2 YYEKEE (reference sequence). The CDR3 has 16 residues. V shed 5 bases, J shed 4 bases, and the junction held 10 bases outside the gene matches. The CDR3 nucleotides read TGTGCCAGCAGTCCAGAGCGGGGGGGCTTGGCAGATACGCAGTATTTT. This sequence encodes CASSPERGGLADTQYF. Full variable domain (outside the CDR3, taken from reference TRBV5-5 and TRBJ2-3): DAGVTQSPTHLIKTRGQQVTLRCSPISGHKSVSWYQQVLGQGPQFIFQYYEKEERGRGNFPDRFSARQFPNYSSELNVNALLLGDSALYLCASSPERGGLADTQYFGPGTRLTVL.

This clonotype was observed a handful of times. J is TRBJ2-1 and V is TRBV12-3 or TRBV12-4, with D perhaps TRBD2 (6 bases). The CDR3 is 15 amino acids. Trimming took off 3 bases at V and 3 bases at J, with 12 bases between the two ends. This chain's CDR3 is CASSFGGVNYNEQFF. CDR3 nucleotides: TGTGCCAGCAGTTTCGGCGGGGTAAACTACAATGAGCAGTTCTTC.

This clonotype turned up a few times. The chain couples TRBV9 to TRBJ2-5, with TRBD1 as a possible D gene (6 bases). The length of the CDR3 is 14 residues. CDR1 and CDR2 (germline): SGDLS, YYNGEE. V lost 0 bases and J 5 bases, leaving 11 bases between the germline ends. The CDR3 loop is CASSVETGLETQYF. The CDR3, as DNA: TGTGCCAGCAGCGTAGAAACAGGGTTGGAGACCCAGTACTTC.